This T cell receptor (beta chain) emerged from a study of blood T cell repertoires in COVID-19. At the level of the study: The study drew acute and convalescent COVID-19 samples from the United States, Italy and Spain. Nucleic acid was either cDNA or gDNA, and it came from T cells, B-cell-depleted T cells, or PBMCs.

As originally analysed: Using reference gene primer amplification, nucleated cell counts were estimated. TCRdb's table, derived via immunoSEQ multiplex PCR, lists solely in-frame clones and lacks some. For V, J and clone size, that table is used; D and trimming come from the DNA. In the table there are around 100,000 clones, about 85% of which are singletons. The V and J ends lost 4 bases and 0 bases, in that order; junction bases with no gene match: 12. There are 19 residues in the CDR3. Germline V lookup: CDR1 MGHRA, CDR2 YSYEKL. This clone has only a few counts. This TCR derives from a man aged 50 to 60 in a cohort sampled during active COVID-19. This chain links TRBV4-1 with TRBJ1-3; the match to TRBD1 covers 10 bases. The source material was peripheral blood. Here the CDR3 reads CASSRPGTGESGSGNTIYF. In nucleotides, the CDR3 is TGCGCCAGCAGCCGTCCAGGGACAGGGGAATCCGGCTCTGGAAACACCATATATTTT.